One T cell receptor (beta chain) is described in this entry. This sample is part of a study of blood T cells in healthy people across ages. A second PCR of 7 to 11 cycles used a sample-barcoded 5' primer and a J-beta primer mix. Unique molecular identifiers of 12 random nucleotides labeled each cDNA. TCRdb passed the 5' RACE reads through MiXCR, listing each CDR3 protein once. The profile shows roughly 1.5 million distinct CDR3 sequences, roughly two fifths of them singletons. A minimum of 6.5 million PBMCs was isolated per sample. Germline CDR1 is SGDLS and CDR2 is YYNGEE. This CDR3 region has 13 residues. V lost 0 bases, J lost 6 bases, and 6 bases lay in between.

The chain recombines TRBV9 with TRBJ1-4; no clear D gene. The sample taken for sequencing was blood. The clonotype comes from a woman aged 18-29 years in good health. The CDR3 nucleotides read TGTGCCAGCAGCGTAGACGGCGATGAAAAACTGTTTTTT. Protein sequence: CASSVDGDEKLFF.